This TCR beta chain is drawn from a study of OX40 agonist ivuxolimab in advanced cancers. Overall study context: The eligibility criteria allowed prior anti-PD-1, anti-PD-L1 or anti-CTLA-4 therapy, and about 40% had some.

The V gene end was trimmed by 6 bases and the J gene end by 6 bases; junction bases not matched to a gene: 9. CDR3 length equals 14 residues. The germline V gene has CDR1 LNHDA and CDR2 SQIVND (reference sequence). Method: immunoSEQ multiplex PCR; TCRdb's copy keeps in-frame clones and lacks some. The sample has more than 40,000 clones, roughly four fifths seen once. At cycle 4 day 1, cycle 7 day 1, and baseline, blood was sampled. Source: CD4+ or CD8+ T cells sorted from blood, taken in a trial of the OX40 agonist ivuxolimab. The rearrangement links TRBV19 to TRBJ2-3; 7 bases are shared with TRBD2. This receptor was taken from an adult with an advanced solid tumor such as melanoma, head and neck, liver or kidney cancer. The CDR3 loop reads CASRLDGGRDTQYF. The CDR3 region has the DNA TGTGCCAGTAGACTCGACGGGGGGAGGGATACGCAGTATTTT. The entire variable domain, with the rest obtained from reference TRBV19 and TRBJ2-3, is as follows: DGGITQSPKYLFRKEGQNVTLSCEQNLNHDAMYWYRQDPGQGLRLIYYSQIVNDFQKGDIAEGYSVSREKKESFPLTVTSAQKNPTAFYLCASRLDGGRDTQYFGPGTRLTVL.